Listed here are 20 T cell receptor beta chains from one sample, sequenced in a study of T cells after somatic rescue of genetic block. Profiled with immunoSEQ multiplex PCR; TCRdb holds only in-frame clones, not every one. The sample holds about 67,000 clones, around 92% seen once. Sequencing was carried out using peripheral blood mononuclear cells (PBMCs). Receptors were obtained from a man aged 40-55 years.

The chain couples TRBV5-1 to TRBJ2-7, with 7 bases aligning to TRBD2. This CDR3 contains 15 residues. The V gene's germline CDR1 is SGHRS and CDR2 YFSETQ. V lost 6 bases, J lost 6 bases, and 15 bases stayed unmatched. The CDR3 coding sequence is TGCGCCAGCACCTCACTAGCGCCGAAGAGCGGCGAGCAGTACTTC. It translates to CASTSLAPKSGEQYF.

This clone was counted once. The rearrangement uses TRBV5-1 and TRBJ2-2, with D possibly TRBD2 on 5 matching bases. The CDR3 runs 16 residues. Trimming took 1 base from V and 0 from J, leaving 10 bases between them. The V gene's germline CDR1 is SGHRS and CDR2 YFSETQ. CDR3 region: CASSLIPGTNTGELFF. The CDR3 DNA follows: TGCGCCAGCAGCTTGATCCCGGGGACGAACACCGGGGAGCTGTTTTTT. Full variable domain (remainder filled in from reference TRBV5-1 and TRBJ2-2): KAGVTQTPRYLIKTRGQQVTLSCSPISGHRSVSWYQQTPGQGLQFLFEYFSETQRNKGNFPGRFSGRQFSNSRSEMNVSTLELGDSALYLCASSLIPGTNTGELFFGEGSRLTVL.

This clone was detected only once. CDR3 protein: CASSRAGDAQANYGYTF. The CDR3, as DNA: TGTGCCAGCAGTAGGGCAGGAGATGCCCAAGCTAACTATGGCTACACCTTC. This rearrangement joins TRBV25-1 to TRBJ1-2; D not resolved. CDR1 is MGHDK, CDR2 SYGVNS, per germline. Trimming removed 5 bases from V and 0 bases from J, with 19 bases in between. CDR3 length: 17 residues.

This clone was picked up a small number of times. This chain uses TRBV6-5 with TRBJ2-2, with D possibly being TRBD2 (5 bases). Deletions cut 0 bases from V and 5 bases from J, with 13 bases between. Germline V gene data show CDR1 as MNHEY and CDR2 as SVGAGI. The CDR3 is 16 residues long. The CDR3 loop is CASSYSVLARTGELFF. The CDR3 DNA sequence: TGTGCCAGCAGTTACTCGGTCCTAGCCCGTACCGGGGAGCTGTTTTTT.

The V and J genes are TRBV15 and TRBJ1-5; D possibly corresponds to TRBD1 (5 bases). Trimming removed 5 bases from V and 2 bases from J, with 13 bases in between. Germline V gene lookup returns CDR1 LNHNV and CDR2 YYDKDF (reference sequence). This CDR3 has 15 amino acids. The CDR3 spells CATSLDGGGNQPQHF. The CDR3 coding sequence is TGTGCCACCAGCTTGGACGGGGGTGGCAATCAGCCCCAGCATTTT.

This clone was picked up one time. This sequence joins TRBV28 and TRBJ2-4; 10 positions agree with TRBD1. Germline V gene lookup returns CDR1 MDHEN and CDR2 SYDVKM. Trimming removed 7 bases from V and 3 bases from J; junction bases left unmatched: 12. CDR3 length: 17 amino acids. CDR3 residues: CASKEGTGEGVKNIQYF. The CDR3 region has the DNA TGTGCCAGCAAAGAGGGGACAGGGGAAGGAGTCAAAAACATTCAGTACTTC.

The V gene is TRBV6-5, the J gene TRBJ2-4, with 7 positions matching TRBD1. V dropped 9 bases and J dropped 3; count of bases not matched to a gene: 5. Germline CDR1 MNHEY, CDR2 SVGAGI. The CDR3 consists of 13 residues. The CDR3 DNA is TGTGCCAGTTCCCGACAGGGCAAAAACATTCAGTACTTC. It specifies CASSRQGKNIQYF.

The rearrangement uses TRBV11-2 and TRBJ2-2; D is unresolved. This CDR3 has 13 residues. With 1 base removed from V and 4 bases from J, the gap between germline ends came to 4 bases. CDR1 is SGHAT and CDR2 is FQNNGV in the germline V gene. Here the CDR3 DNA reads TGTGCCAGCAGCTTAGTGGTCACCGGGGAGCTGTTTTTT. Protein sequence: CASSLVVTGELFF.

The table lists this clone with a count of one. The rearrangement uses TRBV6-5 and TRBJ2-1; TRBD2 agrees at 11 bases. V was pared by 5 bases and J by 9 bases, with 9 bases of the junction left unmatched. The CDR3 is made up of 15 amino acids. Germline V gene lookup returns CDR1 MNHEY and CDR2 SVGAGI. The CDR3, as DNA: TGTGCCAGCAGTACGACTAGCGGGATAATTAGTGAGCAGTTCTTC. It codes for CASSTTSGIISEQFF.

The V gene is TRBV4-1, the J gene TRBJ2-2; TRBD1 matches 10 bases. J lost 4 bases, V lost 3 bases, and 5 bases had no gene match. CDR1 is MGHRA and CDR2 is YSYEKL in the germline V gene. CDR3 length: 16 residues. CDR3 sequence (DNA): TGCGCCAGCAGCCAGGGGGGGACAGGGGCCACCGGGGAGCTGTTTTTT. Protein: CASSQGGTGATGELFF.

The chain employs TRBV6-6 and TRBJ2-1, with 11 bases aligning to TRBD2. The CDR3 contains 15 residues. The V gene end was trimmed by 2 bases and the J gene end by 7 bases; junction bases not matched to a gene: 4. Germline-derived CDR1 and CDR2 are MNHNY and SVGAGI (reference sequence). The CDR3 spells CASSYVTSGSNEQFF. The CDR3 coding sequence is TGTGCCAGCAGTTACGTAACTAGCGGGAGTAATGAGCAGTTCTTC.

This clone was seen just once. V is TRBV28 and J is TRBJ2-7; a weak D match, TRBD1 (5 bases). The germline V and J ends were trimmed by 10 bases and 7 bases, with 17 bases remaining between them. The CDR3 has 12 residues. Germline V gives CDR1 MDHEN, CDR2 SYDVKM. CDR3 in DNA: TGTGCCACCAACAGACAGCCCGGGGAGCAGTACTTC. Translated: CATNRQPGEQYF.

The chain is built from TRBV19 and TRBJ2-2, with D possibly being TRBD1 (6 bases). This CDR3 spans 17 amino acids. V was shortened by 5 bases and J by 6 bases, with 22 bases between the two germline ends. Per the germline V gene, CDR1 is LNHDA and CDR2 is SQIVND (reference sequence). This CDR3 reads CASSQGFGLAISGELFF. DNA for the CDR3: TGTGCCAGTAGTCAGGGGTTCGGGCTAGCTATCTCCGGGGAGCTGTTTTTT.

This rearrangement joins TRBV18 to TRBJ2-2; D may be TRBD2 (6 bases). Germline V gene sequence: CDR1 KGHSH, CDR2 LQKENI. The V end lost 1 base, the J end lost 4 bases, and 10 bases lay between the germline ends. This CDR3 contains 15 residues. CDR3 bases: TGTGCCAGCTCACCACTGACTAGGGGCACCGGGGAGCTGTTTTTT. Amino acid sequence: CASSPLTRGTGELFF.

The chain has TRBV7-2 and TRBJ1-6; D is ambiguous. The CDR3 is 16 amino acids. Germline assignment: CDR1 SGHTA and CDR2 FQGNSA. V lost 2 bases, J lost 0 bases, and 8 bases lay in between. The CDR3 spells CASSLWRSSYNSPLHF. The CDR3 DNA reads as TGTGCCAGCAGCTTATGGCGGAGCTCCTATAATTCACCCCTCCACTTT.

CDR3 in amino acids: CASSLTLSTDTQYF. The CDR3 nucleotides read TGTGCCAGCAGCTTGACCCTCAGCACAGATACGCAGTATTTT. The chain is built from TRBV5-6 and TRBJ2-3; D call uncertain. Per the germline V gene, CDR1 is SGHDT and CDR2 is YYEEEE. The CDR3 runs 14 residues. With 1 base removed from V and 0 bases from J, the gap between germline ends came to 6 bases. Drawing the rest from reference TRBV5-6 and TRBJ2-3, the complete variable domain is DAGVTQSPTHLIKTRGQQVTLRCSPKSGHDTVSWYQQALGQGPQFIFQYYEEEERQRGNFPDRFSGHQFPNYSSELNVNALLLGDSALYLCASSLTLSTDTQYFGPGTRLTVL.

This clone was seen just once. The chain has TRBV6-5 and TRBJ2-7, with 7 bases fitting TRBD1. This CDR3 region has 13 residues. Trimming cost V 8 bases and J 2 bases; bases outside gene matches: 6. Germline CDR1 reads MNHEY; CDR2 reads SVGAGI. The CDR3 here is CASGRDSTYEQYF. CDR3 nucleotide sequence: TGTGCCAGCGGCCGGGACAGCACCTACGAGCAGTACTTC.

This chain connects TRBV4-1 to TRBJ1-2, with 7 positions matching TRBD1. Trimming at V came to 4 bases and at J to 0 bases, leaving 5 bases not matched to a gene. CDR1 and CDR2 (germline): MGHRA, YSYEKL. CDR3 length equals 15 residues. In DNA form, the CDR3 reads TGCGCCAGCAGCCCCCAAGGGGGCTCTAACTATGGCTACACCTTC. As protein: CASSPQGGSNYGYTF.

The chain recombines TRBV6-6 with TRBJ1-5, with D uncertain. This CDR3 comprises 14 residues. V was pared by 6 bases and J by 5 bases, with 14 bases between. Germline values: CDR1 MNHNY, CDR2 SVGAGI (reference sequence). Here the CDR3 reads CASSPEVVHQPQHF. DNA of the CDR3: TGTGCCAGCAGCCCCGAGGTAGTACATCAGCCCCAGCATTTT.

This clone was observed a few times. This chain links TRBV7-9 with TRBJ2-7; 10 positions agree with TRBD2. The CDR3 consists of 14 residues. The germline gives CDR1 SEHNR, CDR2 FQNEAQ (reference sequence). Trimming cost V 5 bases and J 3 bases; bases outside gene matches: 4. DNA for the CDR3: TGTGCCAGCAGCCATTGGACTAGCGGCTACGAGCAGTACTTC. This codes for CASSHWTSGYEQYF.